This T cell receptor beta chain came from a study of cytomegalovirus exposure and HLA in healthy donors. CDR1 is SGHRS, CDR2 YFSETQ, per germline. V dropped 2 bases and J dropped 5 bases, with 14 bases sitting between them. The CDR3 covers 15 residues. PCR used 60 Vbeta primers and 13 Jbeta primers. Per the study methods: Approximately 12 million of tens of millions of unique TCR beta chains were shared, per a later count. Produced via immunoSEQ multiplex PCR; TCRdb's table is partial and in-frame only. V, J and clone size reflect that table, while D and trimming were determined from the DNA. The table records about 130,000 clones, roughly 85% of them present only once. Each donor was healthy, and each was a bone marrow donor.

The rearrangement links TRBV5-1 to TRBJ2-1; a weak D match, TRBD1 (5 bases). The origin of this receptor is a man aged 35 to 55 in good health and CMV-seropositive. Sequenced material: PBMCs. The CDR3 DNA reads TGCGCCAGCAGCTTAGAGCCAGGACAAGACAATGAGCAGTTCTTC. This gives the protein CASSLEPGQDNEQFF. The variable domain in full, completed from reference TRBV5-1 and TRBJ2-1, reads KAGVTQTPRYLIKTRGQQVTLSCSPISGHRSVSWYQQTPGQGLQFLFEYFSETQRNKGNFPGRFSGRQFSNSRSEMNVSTLELGDSALYLCASSLEPGQDNEQFFGPGTRLTVL.